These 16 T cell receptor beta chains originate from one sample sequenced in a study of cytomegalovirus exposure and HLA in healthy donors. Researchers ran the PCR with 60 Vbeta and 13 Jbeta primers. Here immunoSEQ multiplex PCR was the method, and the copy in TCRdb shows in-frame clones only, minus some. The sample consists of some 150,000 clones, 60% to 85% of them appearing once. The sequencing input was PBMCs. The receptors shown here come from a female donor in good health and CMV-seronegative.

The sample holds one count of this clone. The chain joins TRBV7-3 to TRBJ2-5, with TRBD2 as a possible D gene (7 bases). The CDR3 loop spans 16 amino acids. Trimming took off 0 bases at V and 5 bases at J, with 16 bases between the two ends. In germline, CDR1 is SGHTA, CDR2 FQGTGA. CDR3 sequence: CASSLTTRGGLETQYF. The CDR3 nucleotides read TGTGCCAGCAGCTTAACCACGAGGGGGGGCCTTGAGACCCAGTACTTC. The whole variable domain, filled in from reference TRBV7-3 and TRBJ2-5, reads GAGVSQTPSNKVTEKGKYVELRCDPISGHTALYWYRQSLGQGPEFLIYFQGTGAADDSGLPNDRFFAVRPEGSVSTLKIQRTERGDSAVYLCASSLTTRGGLETQYFGPGTRLLVL.

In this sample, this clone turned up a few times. The CDR3 DNA reads TGTGCCAGCAGCTTACCAGGGCGACCTAACAATGAGCAGTTCTTC. Amino acids: CASSLPGRPNNEQFF. The J gene is TRBJ2-1, the V gene TRBV13; TRBD1 is a possible D gene (5 bases). Trimming cost V 2 bases and J 5 bases, with 13 bases left between them. Germline CDR1 and CDR2: PRHDT and FYEKMQ (reference sequence). This CDR3 has 15 amino acids.

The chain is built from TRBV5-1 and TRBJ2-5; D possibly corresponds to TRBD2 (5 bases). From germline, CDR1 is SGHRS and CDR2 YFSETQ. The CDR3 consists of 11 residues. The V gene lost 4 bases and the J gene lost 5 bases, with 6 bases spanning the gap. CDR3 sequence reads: CASSRDETQYF. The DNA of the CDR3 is TGCGCCAGCAGCCGGGATGAGACCCAGTACTTC.

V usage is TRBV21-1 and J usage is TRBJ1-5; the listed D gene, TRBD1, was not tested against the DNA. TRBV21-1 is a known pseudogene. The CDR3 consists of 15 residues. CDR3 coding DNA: TGTGCCAGCAGCAAAGCTGACAGGGCCAATCAGCCCCAGCATTTT. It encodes CASSKADRANQPQHF.

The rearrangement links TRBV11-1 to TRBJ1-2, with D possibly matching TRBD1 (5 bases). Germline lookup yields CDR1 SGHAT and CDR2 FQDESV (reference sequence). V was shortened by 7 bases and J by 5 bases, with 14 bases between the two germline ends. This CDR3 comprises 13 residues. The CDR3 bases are TGTGCCAGCACCGGGACTGTATCTTATGGCTACACCTTC. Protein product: CASTGTVSYGYTF.

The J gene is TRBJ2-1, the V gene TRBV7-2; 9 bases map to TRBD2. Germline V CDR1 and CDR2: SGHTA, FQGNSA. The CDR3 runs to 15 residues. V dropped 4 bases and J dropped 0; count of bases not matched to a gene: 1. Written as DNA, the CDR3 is TGTGCCAGCAGCTCGACTAGCGGCTCCTACAATGAGCAGTTCTTC. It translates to CASSSTSGSYNEQFF.

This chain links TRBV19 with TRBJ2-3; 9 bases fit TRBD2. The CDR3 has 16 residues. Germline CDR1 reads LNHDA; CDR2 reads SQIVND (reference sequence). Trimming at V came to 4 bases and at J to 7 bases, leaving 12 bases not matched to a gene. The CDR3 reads CASSTPGVSGRYTQYF. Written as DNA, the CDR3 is TGTGCCAGTAGTACCCCGGGAGTTAGCGGGAGATATACGCAGTATTTT.

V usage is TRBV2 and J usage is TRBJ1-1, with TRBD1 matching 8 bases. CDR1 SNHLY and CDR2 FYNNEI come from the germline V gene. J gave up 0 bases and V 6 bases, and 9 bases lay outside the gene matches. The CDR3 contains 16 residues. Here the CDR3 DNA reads TGTGCCAGCAGCCGCGCCCTGGACAGGGTGAACACTGAAGCTTTCTTT. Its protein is CASSRALDRVNTEAFF. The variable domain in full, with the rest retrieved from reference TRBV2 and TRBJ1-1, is EPEVTQTPSHQVTQMGQEVILRCVPISNHLYFYWYRQILGQKVEFLVSFYNNEISEKSEIFDDQFSVERPDGSNFTLKIRSTKLEDSAMYFCASSRALDRVNTEAFFGQGTRLTVV.

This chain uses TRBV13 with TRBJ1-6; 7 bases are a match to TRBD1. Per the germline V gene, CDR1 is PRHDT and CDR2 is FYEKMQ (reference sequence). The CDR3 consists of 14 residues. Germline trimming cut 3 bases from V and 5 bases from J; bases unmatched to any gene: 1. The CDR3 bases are TGTGCCAGCAGCTTTAGGGGGCATAATTCACCCCTCCACTTT. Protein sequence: CASSFRGHNSPLHF.

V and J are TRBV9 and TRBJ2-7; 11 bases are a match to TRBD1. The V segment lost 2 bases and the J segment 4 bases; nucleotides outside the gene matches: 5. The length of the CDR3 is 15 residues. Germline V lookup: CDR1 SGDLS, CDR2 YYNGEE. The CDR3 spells CASSVRDRGVYEQYF. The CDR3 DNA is TGTGCCAGCAGCGTCAGGGACAGGGGGGTTTACGAGCAGTACTTC. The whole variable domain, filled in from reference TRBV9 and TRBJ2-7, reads DSGVTQTPKHLITATGQRVTLRCSPRSGDLSVYWYQQSLDQGLQFLIQYYNGEERAKGNILERFSAQQFPDLHSELNLSSLELGDSALYFCASSVRDRGVYEQYFGPGTRLTVT.

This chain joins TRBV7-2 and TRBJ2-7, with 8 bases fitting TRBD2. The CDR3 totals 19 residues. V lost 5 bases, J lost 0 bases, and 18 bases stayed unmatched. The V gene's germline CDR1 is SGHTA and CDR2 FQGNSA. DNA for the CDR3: TGTGCCAGCAGCGCCTCCGGGACTAGAGGGGTCTGGGGCTCCTACGAGCAGTACTTC. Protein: CASSASGTRGVWGSYEQYF.

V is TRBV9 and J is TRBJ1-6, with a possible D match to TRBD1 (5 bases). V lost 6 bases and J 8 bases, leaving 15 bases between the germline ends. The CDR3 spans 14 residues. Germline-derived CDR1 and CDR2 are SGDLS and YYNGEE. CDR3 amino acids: CASNLGGSDSPLHF. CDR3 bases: TGTGCCAGCAACCTGGGGGGGAGTGATTCACCCCTCCACTTT.

DNA of the CDR3: TGTGCCAGCAGCTTAATAGCGCCCGAAGAGACCCAGTACTTC. Protein product: CASSLIAPEETQYF. The rearrangement uses TRBV7-2 and TRBJ2-5; the D gene is possibly TRBD2 (5 bases). This CDR3 has 14 residues. Trimming stripped 2 bases from V and 3 bases from J, with 10 bases between. Germline lookup yields CDR1 SGHTA and CDR2 FQGNSA.

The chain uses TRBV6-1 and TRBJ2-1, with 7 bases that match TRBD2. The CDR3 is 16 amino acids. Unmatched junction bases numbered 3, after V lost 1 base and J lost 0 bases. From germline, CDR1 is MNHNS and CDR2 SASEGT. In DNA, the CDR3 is TGTGCCAGCAGTGAAGTACTAGCGAACTCCTACAATGAGCAGTTCTTC. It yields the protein CASSEVLANSYNEQFF.

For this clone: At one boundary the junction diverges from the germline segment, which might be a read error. The CDR3 loop reads CASSLARLTGAVF. The CDR3 region has the DNA TGTGCCAGCAGCTTAGCGCGACTAACAGGGGCCGTTTTT. This chain connects TRBV7-8 to TRBJ1-3, with 7 bases matching TRBD1. The CDR3 totals 13 residues. Looked up from germline, CDR1 is SGHVS and CDR2 is FQNEAQ.

CDR3 in amino acids: CASSSPDRGPEKLFF. CDR3 DNA sequence: TGCGCCAGCAGCTCCCCGGACAGGGGGCCTGAAAAACTGTTTTTT. The rearrangement uses TRBV5-1 and TRBJ1-4; 11 bases map to TRBD1. V trimming: 3 bases; J trimming: 7 bases; junction bases outside the gene matches: 5. The length of the CDR3 is 15 residues. Germline V gene data show CDR1 as SGHRS and CDR2 as YFSETQ.